A selection of T cell receptor beta chains follows, all from one sample in a study of blood T cell repertoires in COVID-19. Using immunoSEQ multiplex PCR, the repertoire was profiled, and TCRdb retains in-frame clones only, with some absent. This repertoire shows around 200,000 clones, 80% to 90% found once; its top ten account for 4.9%. Material: peripheral blood. The receptors derive from a woman older than 75 with acute or convalescent COVID-19. Each CDR3 is given with its conserved first and last residue. The D gene is left open where the match is weak. Rows may omit the clone size; those that give it use once, few, many or a size class.

abundance	v_gene	d_gene	j_gene	CDR3nt	CDR3aa
.	TRBV5-1	TRBD1	TRBJ2-5	TGCGCCAGCAGCTTGGCCGGCAGGGGGCCCCAAGAGACCCAGTACTTC	CASSLAGRGPQETQYF
.	TRBV7-8	.	TRBJ2-7	TGTGCCAGCAGCAGACTATCCTACGAGCAGTACTTC	CASSRLSYEQYF
.	TRBV7-2	TRBD2	TRBJ2-1	TGTGCCAGCAGCTTAATTAGCGGGAGCTCCTACAATGAGCAGTTCTTC	CASSLISGSSYNEQFF
.	TRBV14	TRBD1	TRBJ1-1	TGTGCCAGCAGCCCGTTGGGGGACAGGACGAACACTGAAGCTTTCTTT	CASSPLGDRTNTEAFF
.	TRBV11-2	.	TRBJ2-7	TGTGCCAGCAGCTTAGAGCGAGTCTACGAGCAGTACTTC	CASSLERVYEQYF
.	TRBV5-6	.	TRBJ2-7	TGTGCCAGCAGCTCGGCGGCTTCCTATTTTTACGAGCAGTACTTC	CASSSAASYFYEQYF
.	TRBV5-6	.	TRBJ1-4	TGTGCCAGCAGCTTGGGAGTCCAGGGTTATGAAAAACTGTTTTTT	CASSLGVQGYEKLFF
few	TRBV7-2	TRBD1	TRBJ2-7	TGTGCCAGCAGCTCGATCTCCGGGACAGGGGTCGAGCAGTACTTC	CASSSISGTGVEQYF
few	TRBV19	TRBD1	TRBJ1-1	TGTGCCAGTAGTCCCTTGGACAGGGGGGCTGAAGCTTTCTTT	CASSPLDRGAEAFF
.	TRBV15	.	TRBJ2-5	TGTGCCACCAGCAGAGAAATCCGGGATTTGTACCAAGAGACCCAGTACTTC	CATSREIRDLYQETQYF
.	TRBV19	.	TRBJ1-5	TGTGCCAGTAGCCCTATAGACAGTAGCAATCAGCCCCAGCATTTT	CASSPIDSSNQPQHF
.	TRBV6-5	TRBD1	TRBJ1-2	TGTGCCAGCAGGACAGGGGACTATGGCTACACCTTC	CASRTGDYGYTF
.	TRBV27	TRBD1	TRBJ1-5	TGTGCCAGCAGGGACAGGGGAGTCAATCAGCCCCAGCATTTT	CASRDRGVNQPQHF
.	TRBV7-2	TRBD2	TRBJ2-7	TGTGCCAGCAGCCCCCGGACTAGCGGATACGAGCAGTACTTC	CASSPRTSGYEQYF
.	TRBV6-5	.	TRBJ1-1	TGTGCCAGCCTGCCCTACCCTTTGGACACTGAAGCTTTCTTT	CASLPYPLDTEAFF
.	TRBV27	.	TRBJ1-6	TGTGCCAGCAATTTAGGGCCCCGTACTTCCCTCCACTTT	CASNLGPRTSLHF
.	TRBV30	.	TRBJ1-5	TGTGCCTGGAGTGTAAAAGGAGGCCAGCCCCAGCATTTT	CAWSVKGGQPQHF
.	TRBV6-5	.	TRBJ2-6	TGTGCCAGCAGTAACGACATTTCTGGGGCCAACGTCCTGACTTTC	CASSNDISGANVLTF
.	TRBV5-1	TRBD2	TRBJ2-7	TGCGCCAGCAGCCCCGTCGCTAGCGGGGTCTACGAGCAGTACTTC	CASSPVASGVYEQYF
.	TRBV28	TRBD1	TRBJ1-1	TGTGCCAGCAGTTTAGAAGGGGACAGTCTGAACACTGAAGCTTTCTTT	CASSLEGDSLNTEAFF
.	TRBV18	.	TRBJ1-1	TGTGCCAGCTCGTCAATGACAGGGAACACTGAAGCTTTCTTT	CASSSMTGNTEAFF
.	TRBV18	TRBD1	TRBJ1-6	TGTGCCAGCTCACCGGACAGGGGTTCCATCTCACCCCTCCACTTT	CASSPDRGSISPLHF
.	TRBV18	TRBD1	TRBJ1-5	TGTGCCAGCTCACCATATGGGACAGGGGCCAATCAGCCCCAGCATTTT	CASSPYGTGANQPQHF
few	TRBV18	.	TRBJ2-7	TGTGCCAGCTCACCACCGAGCTCCTACGAGCAGTACTTC	CASSPPSSYEQYF
.	TRBV3-1/TRBV3-2	.	TRBJ1-1	TGTGCCAGCAGCCAAAAAGGCCACGGGGTGAACACTGAAGCTTTCTTT	CASSQKGHGVNTEAFF
.	TRBV2	TRBD2	TRBJ2-1	TGTGCCAGCACCGGACTGGGGACTAGCGGGCGGGCCTTCTACAATGAGCAGTTCTTC	CASTGLGTSGRAFYNEQFF
.	TRBV10-3	TRBD2	TRBJ2-1	TGTGCCATCGGACTAGCGGGGCACAATGAGCAGTTCTTC	CAIGLAGHNEQFF
.	TRBV29-1	.	TRBJ2-7	TGCAGCGTTGGGGGAGCGGGCCTCACCTACGAGCAGTACTTC	CSVGGAGLTYEQYF
.	TRBV3-1/TRBV3-2	TRBD2	TRBJ2-7	TGTGCCAGCAGCCTTAGCGGGGGCTCCTACGAGCAGTACTTC	CASSLSGGSYEQYF
.	TRBV5-4	TRBD1	TRBJ1-1	TGTGCCAGCAGCTTGGAAGGGACAGGGACCCAGGGGGCTTTCTTT	CASSLEGTGTQGAFF
.	TRBV24-1	.	TRBJ2-1	TGTGCCACCAGTGATTCCCATATAACGGATGAGCAGTTCTTC	CATSDSHITDEQFF
.	TRBV6-5	.	TRBJ2-2	TGTGCCAGCAGTTACGAGATTACGAACACCGGGGAGCTGTTTTTT	CASSYEITNTGELFF
.	TRBV5-5	.	TRBJ1-2	TGTGCCAGCAGCCCCAACACGAATGGCTACACCTTC	CASSPNTNGYTF
.	TRBV4-3	.	TRBJ2-2	TGCGCCAGCAGCCAGGCCAGTGGGCTCGCCGGGGAGCTGTTTTTT	CASSQASGLAGELFF
few	TRBV3-1/TRBV3-2	.	TRBJ1-5	TGTGCCAGCAGCCAAGGGGCAGACAACAAGCCCCAGCATTTT	CASSQGADNKPQHF
.	TRBV20-1	.	TRBJ2-7	TGCAGTGCTAGTCCCACTAGAACCTACGAGCAGTACTTC	CSASPTRTYEQYF
.	TRBV10-3	.	TRBJ1-1	TGTGCCATCAGTGAGTCAGGAGGGAACACTGAAGCTTTCTTT	CAISESGGNTEAFF
.	TRBV6-2/TRBV6-3	TRBD2	TRBJ2-7	TGTGCCAGCAGTTACTCAGGACTAGCGGCCTACGAGCAGTACTTC	CASSYSGLAAYEQYF
.	TRBV12-3/TRBV12-4	.	TRBJ2-2	TGTGCCAGCAGCACAGAAACCGGGGAGCTGTTTTTT	CASSTETGELFF
.	TRBV9	TRBD1	TRBJ2-2	TGTGCCAGCAGCGTAAGTGGACAGGTAGCCGGGGAGCTGTTTTTT	CASSVSGQVAGELFF
.	TRBV2	TRBD1	TRBJ1-6	TGTGCCAGCGGTATGGGACAGGAGCTCTATAATTCACCCCTCCACTTT	CASGMGQELYNSPLHF
.	TRBV5-1	TRBD1	TRBJ1-4	TGCGCCAACTTGGACAGGGCGAATGAAAAACTGTTTTTT	CANLDRANEKLFF
.	TRBV18	.	TRBJ2-5	TGTGCCAGCTCATCAAACCAAGAGACCCAGTACTTC	CASSSNQETQYF
.	TRBV6-1	.	TRBJ1-2	TGTGCCAGCAGTGAATCTCTGGGAGGGCCGGGGGGCTACACCTTC	CASSESLGGPGGYTF